Presented here are 26 T cell receptor beta chains from one specimen sequenced in a study of response to subunit inactivated influenza vaccine. TCRdb ran MiXCR on the RT-PCR reads and lists one entry per CDR3 protein. Here the sample spans hundreds of thousands of distinct CDR3 sequences, approximately 13% being singletons. The sample in question was PBMCs from blood, obtained less than 15 days before vaccination. The receptors originated from a man over 45 who received an inactivated influenza vaccine.

There are a few counts of this clonotype. The V call is TRBV24-1, the J call TRBJ2-5, with no clear D. Germline CDR1 KGHDR, CDR2 SFDVKD. This CDR3 has 14 residues. V was shortened by 3 bases and J by 7 bases, with 14 bases between the two germline ends. CDR3 sequence: CATSDPRAARTQYF. The CDR3 nucleotides read TGTGCCACCAGTGATCCAAGGGCCGCCCGGACCCAGTACTTC.

This clonotype was observed a few times. The rearrangement joins TRBV19 to TRBJ2-3; tentatively, D is TRBD1 (6 bases). The CDR3 is 15 amino acids. Germline V lookup: CDR1 LNHDA, CDR2 SQIVND (reference sequence). The germline V and J ends were trimmed by 5 bases and 2 bases, with 14 bases remaining between them. The CDR3 here is CASSDRDTYTDTQYF. CDR3 sequence (DNA): TGTGCCAGTAGTGACCGGGACACATACACAGATACGCAGTATTTT.

This chain links TRBV7-9 with TRBJ2-1; 7 bases agree with TRBD2. Trimming took 8 bases from V and 6 from J; bases not matched to a gene: 16. CDR1 and CDR2 (germline): SEHNR, FQNEAQ (reference sequence). The CDR3 has 16 residues. The CDR3 region is CASHFNREDLLNEQFF. Here the CDR3 DNA reads TGTGCCAGCCACTTTAACCGGGAGGACCTACTCAATGAGCAGTTCTTC.

This clonotype was picked up a small number of times. This chain links TRBV21-1 with TRBJ2-7; the table's D call, TRBD2, has no DNA check behind it. TRBV21-1 is a pseudogene. The CDR3 has 15 residues. CDR3 residues: CASPTRRLSSYEQYF. As DNA, the CDR3 is TGTGCCAGCCCCACCCGACGGCTGTCCTCCTACGAGCAGTACTTC.

V and J are TRBV2 and TRBJ2-4; D may be TRBD1 (7 bases). The CDR3 is 18 residues long. V was cut by 7 bases and J by 2 bases, with 24 bases left in between. Germline V gene sequence: CDR1 SNHLY, CDR2 FYNNEI. The CDR3 reads CASTPPVGGGESKNIQYF. The CDR3 DNA follows: TGTGCCAGCACTCCTCCGGTCGGAGGGGGCGAGTCCAAAAACATTCAGTACTTC.

V is TRBV3-1 and J is TRBJ1-2; D gene uncertain. V was clipped by 1 base and J by 8 bases, with 11 bases between them. The germline CDR1 and CDR2 sequences are LGHDT and YNNKEL (reference sequence). The CDR3 extends over 13 amino acids. The DNA of the CDR3 is TGTGCCAGCAGCCAAGTAGAAATGGGAGGCTACACCTTC. This sequence encodes CASSQVEMGGYTF.

This clonotype has more than one count but fewer than ten. The chain uses TRBV5-1 and TRBJ2-7, with TRBD1 matching 7 bases. The CDR3 runs to 14 residues. The V gene end was trimmed by 4 bases and the J gene end by 1 base; junction bases not matched to a gene: 5. Germline CDR1 reads SGHRS; CDR2 reads YFSETQ. CDR3 bases: TGCGCCAGCAGCACCCACAGGGGATCCTACGAGCAGTACTTC. Its translation is CASSTHRGSYEQYF.

This chain uses TRBV20-1 with TRBJ2-7; D perhaps matches TRBD1 (5 bases). The ends were cut back, 5 bases at V and 2 bases at J, with 19 bases in the middle. Germline values: CDR1 DFQATT, CDR2 SNEGSKA (reference sequence). The CDR3 runs to 15 residues. The CDR3 nucleotides are TGCAGTGCTCGGATGGTTAGGGGCCCTGCCTACGAGCAGTACTTC. The encoded protein is CSARMVRGPAYEQYF.

This chain uses TRBV27 with TRBJ2-7, with a weak D call TRBD1 (6 bases). The germline V gene encodes CDR1 MNHEY and CDR2 SMNVEV (reference sequence). The CDR3 sequence is 15 residues long. The ends were cut back, 8 bases at V and 5 bases at J, with 22 bases in the middle. CDR3 region: CASGPQGPHLDEQYF. In DNA, the CDR3 is TGTGCCAGCGGTCCCCAGGGGCCCCATCTGGACGAGCAGTACTTC.

The chain couples TRBV5-4 to TRBJ2-5, with a weak D call TRBD2 (6 bases). The V gene lost 4 bases and the J gene lost 4 bases, with 20 bases spanning the gap. The CDR3 loop spans 16 amino acids. Looked up from germline, CDR1 is SGHNT and CDR2 is YYREEE (reference sequence). DNA for the CDR3: TGTGCCAGCAGCCCTAAAGGGACTTCGGCGGGAGAGACCCAGTACTTC. This codes for CASSPKGTSAGETQYF. The entire variable domain, with the rest obtained from reference TRBV5-4 and TRBJ2-5, is as follows: ETGVTQSPTHLIKTRGQQVTLRCSSQSGHNTVSWYQQALGQGPQFIFQYYREEENGRGNFPPRFSGLQFPNYSSELNVNALELDDSALYLCASSPKGTSAGETQYFGPGTRLLVL.

This sequence joins TRBV7-2 and TRBJ2-1, with D perhaps matching TRBD2 (6 bases). In germline, CDR1 is SGHTA, CDR2 FQGNSA. V was cut by 5 bases and J by 2 bases, with 13 bases left in between. The CDR3 is 15 amino acids. Written as DNA, the CDR3 is TGTGCCAGCAGCCCCAACCGGGGGACCTACAATGAGCAGTTCTTC. This codes for CASSPNRGTYNEQFF.

This chain links TRBV11-2 with TRBJ2-1, with unresolved D. With 0 bases removed from V and 6 bases from J, the gap between germline ends came to 9 bases. CDR1 and CDR2 (germline): SGHAT, FQNNGV. The CDR3 spans 14 residues. CDR3 region: CASSLDILGNEQFF. The CDR3 region has the DNA TGTGCCAGCAGCTTAGATATCTTGGGCAATGAGCAGTTCTTC.

As concerns this clonotype: A much larger clone sits a single nucleotide away, making a read error possible. The chain joins TRBV7-9 to TRBJ1-5; D not resolved. Germline loops: CDR1 SEHNR, CDR2 FQNEAQ (reference sequence). The length of the CDR3 is 15 residues. V gave up 5 bases and J gave up 6 bases, with 17 bases separating them. The CDR3 loop is CASSRGGRRCQPQHF. The CDR3 DNA sequence: TGTGCCAGCAGCCGCGGAGGGCGGCGGTGTCAGCCCCAGCATTTT.

This chain uses TRBV3-1 with TRBJ2-1; TRBD2 matches 10 bases. This CDR3 comprises 16 residues. V shed 1 base, J shed 4 bases, and the junction held 4 bases outside the gene matches. CDR1 is LGHDT and CDR2 is YNNKEL in the germline V gene (reference sequence). Here the CDR3 reads CASSQGSGGGYNEQFF. The CDR3 region has the DNA TGTGCCAGCAGCCAAGGAAGCGGGGGGGGATACAATGAGCAGTTCTTC.

This clonotype was observed a few times. CDR3 region: CASRERLAGGVTGELFF. Written as DNA, the CDR3 is TGTGCCAGCAGGGAACGGCTAGCGGGAGGTGTTACCGGGGAGCTGTTTTTT. This chain joins TRBV13 and TRBJ2-2, with 11 bases matching TRBD2. The trim removed 6 bases at V and 5 bases at J, leaving 11 bases unmatched. The CDR3 runs to 17 residues. From germline, CDR1 is PRHDT and CDR2 FYEKMQ (reference sequence).

The chain is built from TRBV7-2 and TRBJ2-1, with TRBD1 matching over 11 bases. Germline CDR1 SGHTA, CDR2 FQGNSA. The CDR3 loop spans 13 amino acids. V dropped 4 bases and J dropped 14; count of bases not matched to a gene: 7. CDR3 in DNA: TGTGCCAGCAGCTCCCCGGGACAGGGGGTAAAGTTCTTC. Residues: CASSSPGQGVKFF.

The sample holds many counts of this clonotype. J is TRBJ2-5 and V is TRBV2; 7 bases fit TRBD1. V lost 3 bases and J lost 1; bases outside the gene matches: 2. The CDR3 length is 14 residues. Germline CDR1 SNHLY, CDR2 FYNNEI. The CDR3 DNA reads TGTGCCAGCAGTGAGGGACAGTTCCAAGAGACCCAGTACTTC. Amino acid sequence: CASSEGQFQETQYF.

The gene calls are TRBV5-4 and TRBJ2-2, with D unclear. This CDR3 is built from 15 residues. V was trimmed by 1 base and J by 4 bases, leaving 11 bases between them. Per the germline V gene, CDR1 is SGHNT and CDR2 is YYREEE (reference sequence). This chain's CDR3 is CASSLRAASTGELFF. In DNA form, the CDR3 reads TGTGCCAGCAGCTTGCGAGCAGCCAGCACCGGGGAGCTGTTTTTT.

The CDR3 reads CASSPLGLAGVGDTQYF. The CDR3 DNA sequence: TGTGCCAGCAGTCCACTGGGACTAGCGGGGGTCGGAGATACGCAGTATTTT. This sequence joins TRBV6-2 or TRBV6-3 and TRBJ2-3; 14 nucleotides agree with TRBD2. Per germline, CDR1 MNHEY and CDR2 SVGEGT. The CDR3 loop spans 17 amino acids. Unmatched junction bases numbered 9, after V lost 5 bases and J lost 5 bases.

The V and J genes are TRBV29-1 and TRBJ2-1; D not resolved. There are 13 residues in the CDR3. Germline CDR1 and CDR2: SQVTM and ANQGSEA. Trimming took 6 bases from V and 3 from J, leaving 12 bases between them. CDR3 residues: CSVGPDIYNEQFF. As DNA, the CDR3 is TGCAGCGTCGGCCCCGATATCTACAATGAGCAGTTCTTC.

This chain connects TRBV5-1 to TRBJ2-2; no definite D call. The CDR3 sequence is 17 residues long. The V end lost 0 bases, the J end lost 3 bases, and 15 bases lay between the germline ends. The germline CDR1 and CDR2 sequences are SGHRS and YFSETQ. The CDR3 here is CASSLVAALPDTGELFF. For the CDR3, the DNA is TGCGCCAGCAGCTTGGTTGCTGCCCTCCCGGACACCGGGGAGCTGTTTTTT.

The chain has TRBV4-2 and TRBJ2-5; tentative D call: TRBD2 (5 bases). Germline CDR1 is LGHNA and CDR2 is YNFKEQ. The CDR3 runs 16 residues. Trimming stripped 0 bases from V and 4 bases from J, with 15 bases between. The CDR3 DNA sequence: TGTGCCAGCAGCCAAGATCAAAGGACTGGCGGAGAGACCCAGTACTTC. Residues: CASSQDQRTGGETQYF.

This sequence joins TRBV2 and TRBJ2-5; no reliable D call. The CDR3 consists of 14 residues. Germline CDR1 reads SNHLY; CDR2 reads FYNNEI. The V end lost 6 bases, the J end lost 1 base, and 12 bases lay between the germline ends. As DNA, the CDR3 is TGTGCCAGCAGACCAGCCTGGGCCCAAGAGACCCAGTACTTC. Its translation: CASRPAWAQETQYF.

This chain links TRBV5-1 with TRBJ2-3, with TRBD2 as a possible D gene (5 bases). Per the germline V gene, CDR1 is SGHRS and CDR2 is YFSETQ. The CDR3 loop spans 15 amino acids. V was cut by 4 bases and J by 7 bases, with 19 bases left in between. The CDR3 nucleotides are TGCGCCAGCAGCCCAAATCCCAAAGCCGGGAATACGCAGTATTTT. This sequence encodes CASSPNPKAGNTQYF. The whole variable domain, filled in from reference TRBV5-1 and TRBJ2-3, reads KAGVTQTPRYLIKTRGQQVTLSCSPISGHRSVSWYQQTPGQGLQFLFEYFSETQRNKGNFPGRFSGRQFSNSRSEMNVSTLELGDSALYLCASSPNPKAGNTQYFGPGTRLTVL.

The table lists this clonotype with a few counts. The chain recombines TRBV24-1 with TRBJ2-2; 9 bases match TRBD1. Germline V gives CDR1 KGHDR, CDR2 SFDVKD. With 4 bases clipped from V and 5 bases from J, the junction kept 10 bases outside the gene matches. This CDR3 comprises 17 residues. CDR3 in DNA: TGTGCCACCAGTGACCGACCCCGGACAGGGGCGACCGGGGAGCTGTTTTTT. Protein: CATSDRPRTGATGELFF.

This clonotype was counted ten times or more. The V gene is TRBV29-1, the J gene TRBJ1-5; a possible D gene is TRBD1 (6 bases). This CDR3 spans 15 amino acids. Trimming stripped 5 bases from V and 2 bases from J, with 16 bases between. Germline V gene data show CDR1 as SQVTM and CDR2 as ANQGSEA. This CDR3 reads CSVIVQGQGNQPQHF. CDR3 sequence (DNA): TGCAGCGTTATAGTGCAGGGGCAGGGCAATCAGCCCCAGCATTTT. The whole variable domain, filled in from reference TRBV29-1 and TRBJ1-5, reads SAVISQKPSRDICQRGTSLTIQCQVDSQVTMMFWYRQQPGQSLTLIATANQGSEATYESGFVIDKFPISRPNLTFSTLTVSNMSPEDSSIYLCSVIVQGQGNQPQHFGDGTRLSIL.